The 27 T cell receptor beta chains given below trace back to one sample, sequenced in a study of spatial heterogeneity in lung cancer. Study observations and caveats: Tracking of tumor mutation counts was seen in expanded intratumoral alpha and beta TCR counts.

TCRdb re-called the 5' RACE reads with MiXCR, one entry per CDR3 protein. This sample carries around 100,000 distinct CDR3 sequences, approximately 4.7% of them seen once, and the ten largest clones take 21%. Antigens for these TCRs are unknown. This sample's time point: sample taken at primary tumor resection. The sample consisted of lung tumor tissue, taken at surgery. These receptors all stem from a male donor with early-stage non-small cell lung cancer.

This clonotype showed up many times. The chain uses TRBV5-1 and TRBJ1-2; D not certain. Trimming cost V 3 bases and J 2 bases, with 11 bases left between them. CDR1 and CDR2 from the germline V gene are SGHRS and YFSETQ. The CDR3 is made up of 14 amino acids. The CDR3 sequence is CASSWQPMNYGYTF. The CDR3 DNA is TGCGCCAGCAGCTGGCAACCGATGAACTATGGCTACACCTTC.

This clonotype appeared many times. The chain uses TRBV7-6 and TRBJ1-6, with 10 bases aligning to TRBD1. This CDR3 contains 16 residues. V lost 3 bases, J lost 6 bases, and 5 bases stayed unmatched. Germline V CDR1 and CDR2: SGHVS, FNYEAQ. CDR3 residues: CASSLTGGLGNSPLHF. As DNA, the CDR3 is TGTGCCAGCAGCTTGACAGGGGGCTTGGGTAATTCACCCCTCCACTTT. Complete variable domain (other parts from reference TRBV7-6 and TRBJ1-6): GAGVSQSPRYKVTKRGQDVALRCDPISGHVSLYWYRQALGQGPEFLTYFNYEAQQDKSGLPNDRFSAERPEGSISTLTIQRTEQRDSAMYRCASSLTGGLGNSPLHFGNGTRLTVT.

The genes are TRBV7-9 and TRBJ2-2; D may match TRBD1 or TRBD2 (6 bases each). The germline V gene has CDR1 SEHNR and CDR2 FQNEAQ (reference sequence). This CDR3 has 13 amino acids. V was cut by 11 bases and J by 2 bases, with 12 bases left in between. Here the CDR3 DNA reads TGTGCCGGAGGGACAACTAACACCGGGGAGCTGTTTTTT. This gives the protein CAGGTTNTGELFF.

This clonotype was seen a few times. The chain carries TRBV28 and TRBJ1-4; no clear D gene. Trimming cost V 10 bases and J 3 bases, with 15 bases left between them. Germline V gives CDR1 MDHEN, CDR2 SYDVKM. The CDR3 extends over 14 amino acids. CDR3: CATSKAPANEKLFF. The CDR3 DNA sequence: TGTGCCACCTCCAAGGCTCCGGCTAATGAAAAACTGTTTTTT.

This clonotype has at least ten counts. The gene calls are TRBV20-1 and TRBJ2-7, with D hard to call. The CDR3 contains 11 residues. Germline assignment: CDR1 DFQATT and CDR2 SNEGSKA (reference sequence). V lost 6 bases and J 2 bases, leaving 8 bases between the germline ends. CDR3: CSAVRTYEQYF. The DNA for the CDR3 is TGCAGTGCCGTGAGAACCTACGAGCAGTACTTC.

This clonotype was seen ten or more times. The chain has TRBV4-1 and TRBJ2-7, with D perhaps matching TRBD1 (6 bases). Trimming stripped 5 bases from V and 6 bases from J, with 17 bases between. The CDR3 has 14 residues. CDR1 MGHRA and CDR2 YSYEKL come from the germline V gene. CDR3 sequence reads: CASSARGNVPEQYF. CDR3 coding DNA: TGCGCCAGCAGCGCCAGGGGAAATGTGCCCGAGCAGTACTTC.

This clonotype was detected many times. V is TRBV14 and J is TRBJ2-5; TRBD1 is a possible D gene (6 bases). CDR1 is SGHDN and CDR2 is FVKESK in the germline V gene. This CDR3 has 13 amino acids. V lost 3 bases, J lost 4 bases, and 9 bases lay in between. The CDR3 nucleotides are TGTGCCAGCAGCCAGTGGACAGCAGAGACCCAGTACTTC. It translates to CASSQWTAETQYF.

This clonotype was seen many times. The rearrangement links TRBV6-1 to TRBJ2-3; D is undetermined. Germline V gene data show CDR1 as MNHNS and CDR2 as SASEGT. The V end was cut by 2 bases, the J end by 6 bases, with 6 bases between. The CDR3 is made up of 12 amino acids. The CDR3 DNA is TGTGCCAGCAGTGAAATGGGGGATACGCAGTATTTT. This encodes CASSEMGDTQYF.

This clonotype was counted ten times or more. The V gene is TRBV20-1, the J gene TRBJ2-1; D is possibly TRBD1 (6 bases). The germline gives CDR1 DFQATT, CDR2 SNEGSKA (reference sequence). The CDR3 extends over 13 amino acids. The CDR3 nucleotides read TGCAGCGCAACGACAGGTTTTTACAATGAGCAGTTCTTC. Its protein is CSATTGFYNEQFF.

This chain connects TRBV20-1 to TRBJ1-2; 7 nucleotides match TRBD1. CDR1 and CDR2 from the germline V gene are DFQATT and SNEGSKA (reference sequence). V trimming: 6 bases; J trimming: 4 bases; junction bases outside the gene matches: 5. CDR3 size: 12 residues. DNA of the CDR3: TGCAGTGCCGTCAGGGGGATCTATGGCTACACCTTC. Its translation: CSAVRGIYGYTF.

Concerning this clonotype itself: This sequence may be a read error, since a much larger clone differs from it by one base. The chain combines TRBV12-3 or TRBV12-4 with TRBJ2-5; no firm D call. The length of the CDR3 is 14 residues. V dropped 3 bases and J dropped 4 bases, with 12 bases sitting between them. The CDR3 here is CASSFGAKLETQYF. CDR3 bases: TGTGCCAGCAGTTTCGGCGCCAAGCTAGAGACCCAGTACTTC.

This clonotype was detected ten times or more. The V call is TRBV3-1, the J call TRBJ2-1; D call uncertain. V was trimmed by 1 base and J by 3 bases, leaving 7 bases between them. The germline CDR1 and CDR2 sequences are LGHDT and YNNKEL (reference sequence). The CDR3 has 14 amino acids. The CDR3 bases are TGTGCCAGCAGCCAAGGTCTCATCTACAATGAGCAGTTCTTC. It translates to CASSQGLIYNEQFF.

This clonotype occurred many times. This rearrangement joins TRBV6-1 to TRBJ2-3; no firm D call. Germline V lookup: CDR1 MNHNS, CDR2 SASEGT. The CDR3 totals 12 residues. Trimming cost V 7 bases and J 3 bases, with 8 bases left between them. The CDR3 is CASKAFTDTQYF. The CDR3 DNA reads TGTGCCAGCAAGGCCTTTACAGATACGCAGTATTTT.

This clonotype occurred many times. The V gene is TRBV27, the J gene TRBJ2-3; D unclear. Germline V gene lookup returns CDR1 MNHEY and CDR2 SMNVEV (reference sequence). Trimming left V 2 bases short and J 5 bases short, with 8 bases between. The CDR3 length is 13 residues. CDR3 DNA: TGTGCCAGCAGTTTACGATTCGTAGATACGCAGTATTTT. Amino acid sequence: CASSLRFVDTQYF.

This clonotype was detected many times. The chain combines TRBV12-3 or TRBV12-4 with TRBJ2-2; 8 nucleotides agree with TRBD2. The CDR3 covers 13 residues. Unmatched junction bases numbered 3, after V lost 4 bases and J lost 8 bases. The CDR3 here is CASSSIAGGELFF. In DNA, the CDR3 is TGTGCCAGCAGTTCCATAGCGGGGGGGGAGCTGTTTTTT.

This clonotype was picked up many times. V usage is TRBV6-6 and J usage is TRBJ1-6; TRBD1 might be the D (5 bases). Trimming cost V 1 base and J 7 bases, with 11 bases left between them. Germline V gene sequence: CDR1 MNHNY, CDR2 SVGAGI (reference sequence). This CDR3 contains 15 residues. CDR3 amino acids: CASSYYRDSNSPLHF. In DNA, the CDR3 is TGTGCCAGCAGTTACTACCGGGACTCAAATTCACCCCTCCACTTT.

This clonotype was counted at least ten times. The rearrangement uses TRBV3-1 and TRBJ2-1, with TRBD2 as a possible D gene (6 bases). This CDR3 is 14 amino acids long. Germline assignment: CDR1 LGHDT and CDR2 YNNKEL (reference sequence). V lost 4 bases, J lost 10 bases, and 17 bases lay in between. CDR3 sequence (DNA): TGTGCCAGCAGCCGAAGAATTCGAAGCGGGGAGCAGTTCTTC. Translating gives CASSRRIRSGEQFF.

This clonotype was counted only a few times. V gene TRBV25-1 combines with J gene TRBJ2-7; maybe TRBD2 (5 bases). Deletions cut 10 bases from V and 3 bases from J, with 19 bases between. CDR1 MGHDK and CDR2 SYGVNS come from the germline V gene. This CDR3 is 14 amino acids long. As DNA, the CDR3 is TGTGCCACCGCGGAGGTGGGCGACGGCTACGAGCAGTACTTC. Translated: CATAEVGDGYEQYF.

Of note for this clonotype: Given the absence of the conserved phenylalanine or tryptophan at the CDR3 end, a read error is likely. The rearrangement uses TRBV18 and TRBJ2-5; D unclear. Trimming stripped 0 bases from V and 2 bases from J, with 10 bases between. From germline, CDR1 is KGHSH and CDR2 LQKENI. The length of the CDR3 is 15 residues. Here the CDR3 DNA reads TGTGCCAGCTCACCACCGAGCCAGTTACAAGAGACCCAGTACTTA. Translation gives CASSPPSQLQETQYL.

The sample holds many counts of this clonotype. The chain uses TRBV28 and TRBJ2-2; 8 bases align to TRBD2. This CDR3 is built from 15 residues. Per the germline V gene, CDR1 is MDHEN and CDR2 is SYDVKM. Trimming at V came to 7 bases and at J to 7 bases, leaving 11 bases not matched to a gene. The CDR3 spells CASTVAGTNGGELFF. The CDR3 DNA sequence: TGTGCCAGCACTGTAGCGGGAACCAACGGCGGGGAGCTGTTTTTT. The full variable domain, rest sourced from reference TRBV28 and TRBJ2-2, is DVKVTQSSRYLVKRTGEKVFLECVQDMDHENMFWYRQDPGLGLRLIYFSYDVKMKEKGDIPEGYSVSREKKERFSLILESASTNQTSMYLCASTVAGTNGGELFFGEGSRLTVL.

The sample holds many counts of this clonotype. The CDR3 DNA is TGTGCCAGCAGTTATCCCCCCGGACTAGCCTCGCAGTATTTT. Its protein is CASSYPPGLASQYF. The chain combines TRBV28 with TRBJ2-3; TRBD2 matches at 8 bases. CDR3 size: 14 residues. V lost 4 bases to trimming and J lost 10 bases; unmatched junction nucleotides: 10. CDR1 is MDHEN, CDR2 SYDVKM, per germline.

At least ten counts were recorded for this clonotype. The gene calls are TRBV20-1 and TRBJ1-1; D call uncertain. CDR1 is DFQATT and CDR2 is SNEGSKA in the germline V gene (reference sequence). The CDR3 covers 14 residues. The germline V and J ends were trimmed by 4 bases and 3 bases, with 15 bases remaining between them. The CDR3 DNA is TGCAGTGCTACATCTCTCGCTGGAGACACTGAAGCTTTCTTT. Protein: CSATSLAGDTEAFF.

A remark on this clonotype: A much bigger clone sits one base away, suggesting this may be a read error. V and J are TRBV28 and TRBJ2-2, with D perhaps matching TRBD1 or TRBD2 (5 bases each). CDR3 length: 16 amino acids. CDR1 and CDR2 (germline): MDHEN, SYDVKM. V lost 3 bases and J lost 7, with 18 bases in between. The CDR3 DNA follows: TGTGCCAGCAGTTTCCCCGGGACCGCAGTTGTCGGGGAGCTGTTTTTT. Its translation: CASSFPGTAVVGELFF.

Regarding this clonotype: This may stem from a read error, because a much larger clone lies one nucleotide away. This chain links TRBV13 with TRBJ2-5, with no clear D. Trimming removed 7 bases at V and 0 bases at J, with 12 bases between. The CDR3 loop spans 14 amino acids. Germline CDR1 PRHDT, CDR2 FYEKMQ (reference sequence). In DNA, the CDR3 is TGTGCCAGCAACCTAACCCGGTACCAAGAGACCCAGTACTTC. Translated, it gives CASNLTRYQETQYF.

This clonotype was detected many times. The CDR3 sequence: CASSLFSGGPMIGEQYF. CDR3 in DNA: TGTGCCAGCAGTTTATTTTCGGGAGGGCCTATGATTGGCGAGCAGTACTTC. The chain recombines TRBV28 with TRBJ2-7; 8 bases fit TRBD2. Germline CDR1 reads MDHEN; CDR2 reads SYDVKM. The CDR3 length is 17 residues. V was pared by 1 base and J by 6 bases, with 14 bases of the junction left unmatched. Based on the CDR3 plus reference TRBV28 and TRBJ2-7, the full variable domain is DVKVTQSSRYLVKRTGEKVFLECVQDMDHENMFWYRQDPGLGLRLIYFSYDVKMKEKGDIPEGYSVSREKKERFSLILESASTNQTSMYLCASSLFSGGPMIGEQYFGPGTRLTVT.

This clonotype was counted many times. DNA for the CDR3: TGTGCCAGCAGCCAATCGACCGAGCAGTACTTC. This encodes CASSQSTEQYF. This chain joins TRBV16 and TRBJ2-7; no definite D call. The CDR3 extends over 11 amino acids. The germline CDR1 and CDR2 sequences are KGHSY and FQNENV. The V end lost 0 bases, the J end lost 6 bases, and 3 bases lay between the germline ends.

This clonotype was detected ten times or more. The chain links TRBV20-1 to TRBJ2-3, with TRBD2 identical over 8 bases. The V gene end was trimmed by 7 bases and the J gene end by 3 bases; junction bases not matched to a gene: 9. The CDR3 is 14 residues long. The germline gives CDR1 DFQATT, CDR2 SNEGSKA (reference sequence). CDR3 loop: CSGLDQRETDTQYF. The CDR3 nucleotides read TGCAGTGGTTTGGACCAGCGGGAGACAGATACGCAGTATTTT.